Following are 25 T cell receptor beta chains from one sample sequenced in a study of blood T cell repertoires in COVID-19. Method: immunoSEQ multiplex PCR; TCRdb's copy keeps in-frame clones and lacks some. This sample yields over 200,000 clones, of which approximately 90% are seen a single time; 2% to 2.5% belongs to the top ten. The material sequenced was PBMCs or T cells enriched from blood (not recorded which). The receptor set was obtained from a woman in her thirties or forties with acute COVID-19.

The genes are TRBV5-4 and TRBJ2-7, with 7 bases that match TRBD2. Trimming at V came to 4 bases and at J to 0 bases, leaving 19 bases not matched to a gene. The CDR3 is 19 amino acids. From germline, CDR1 is SGHNT and CDR2 YYREEE (reference sequence). For the CDR3, the DNA is TGTGCCAGCAGCCCGCTGGCGGCCTTTTGGCGGGAGAGCTCCTACGAGCAGTACGTC. This encodes CASSPLAAFWRESSYEQYV.

This chain connects TRBV6-5 to TRBJ2-3; 8 bases are shared with TRBD1. CDR1 and CDR2 (germline): MNHEY, SVGAGI. The CDR3 loop spans 15 amino acids. J gave up 5 bases and V 4 bases, and 8 bases lay outside the gene matches. CDR3 protein: CASSSADRVGDTQYF. The CDR3 DNA is TGTGCCAGCAGTTCTGCGGACAGGGTGGGAGATACGCAGTATTTT.

This chain connects TRBV11-3 to TRBJ2-6; the D is unclear. Trimming shortened V by 3 bases and J by 1 base, and 7 bases separated the two germline ends. Germline values: CDR1 SGHNT, CDR2 YENEEA. CDR3 size: 15 residues. This chain's CDR3 is CASSLFTSGANVLTF. The CDR3 DNA is TGTGCCAGCAGCTTGTTCACATCTGGGGCCAACGTCCTGACTTTC.

The chain joins TRBV23-1 to TRBJ1-2; TRBD1 aligns across 11 bases. TRBV23-1 is flagged as an ORF with uncertain function. This CDR3 spans 12 amino acids. J was trimmed by 7 bases and V by 6 bases; bases with no gene match: 1. The CDR3 protein is CASRGTGGGYTF. The CDR3 bases are TGCGCCAGCAGGGGGACAGGGGGTGGCTACACCTTC.

This sequence joins TRBV2 and TRBJ1-5; TRBD1 matches 7 bases. The CDR3 is 18 amino acids. Unmatched junction bases numbered 14, after V lost 6 bases and J lost 0 bases. Germline V CDR1 and CDR2: SNHLY, FYNNEI. The CDR3 DNA follows: TGTGCCAGCAGCCCCTACCCCGGACAGGACCCTAGCAATCAGCCCCAGCATTTT. It yields the protein CASSPYPGQDPSNQPQHF.

The rearrangement links TRBV7-9 to TRBJ2-2; 8 nucleotides align to TRBD1. Germline CDR1 and CDR2: SEHNR and FQNEAQ (reference sequence). The CDR3 sequence is 15 residues long. V was clipped by 5 bases and J by 5 bases; unmatched bases: 7. The CDR3 DNA sequence: TGTGCCAGCAGCCCCGCAGGGGGCGGAACCGGGGAGCTGTTTTTT. It specifies CASSPAGGGTGELFF.

The CDR3 loop reads CASSLLAAVGEQFF. The DNA for the CDR3 is TGCGCCAGCAGCTTGCTAGCGGCTGTGGGTGAGCAGTTCTTC. This chain connects TRBV5-1 to TRBJ2-1; 7 positions agree with TRBD2. Germline V CDR1 and CDR2: SGHRS, YFSETQ. This CDR3 comprises 14 residues. Trimming cost V 1 base and J 9 bases; bases outside gene matches: 7.

CDR3 coding DNA: TGTGCCAGCAGCTTGGCCGGCTTTCGGGGTATCGGCTCCTACGAGCAGTACGTC. Amino acids: CASSLAGFRGIGSYEQYV. The chain recombines TRBV5-7 with TRBJ2-7, with a possible D match to TRBD2 (5 bases). TRBV5-7 is designated an ORF whose function remains uncertain. The germline V and J ends were trimmed by 0 bases and 0 bases, with 19 bases remaining between them. This CDR3 comprises 18 residues.

J is TRBJ2-3 and V is TRBV24-1; D uncertain. Trimming cost V 1 base and J 6 bases, with 4 bases left between them. From germline, CDR1 is KGHDR and CDR2 SFDVKD. This CDR3 is built from 12 residues. The CDR3 here is CATSDLRDTQYF. The CDR3, as DNA: TGTGCCACCAGTGATTTACGGGATACGCAGTATTTT.

The gene calls are TRBV16 and TRBJ1-6; unclear D gene. V was shortened by 1 base and J by 7 bases, with 14 bases between the two germline ends. In germline, CDR1 is KGHSY, CDR2 FQNENV. The CDR3 has 16 amino acids. CDR3 region: CASSQWGPGGNSPLHF. The CDR3 DNA is TGTGCCAGCAGCCAATGGGGTCCGGGAGGGAATTCACCCCTCCACTTT.

This chain links TRBV4-2 with TRBJ2-1, with 10 positions matching TRBD1. After removal of 8 bases from V and 5 bases from J, the junction contained 3 bases not matched to a gene. Looked up from germline, CDR1 is LGHNA and CDR2 is YNFKEQ. The CDR3 consists of 13 residues. The CDR3 reads CASGTGEHNEQFF. Written as DNA, the CDR3 is TGTGCCAGCGGGACAGGGGAACACAATGAGCAGTTCTTC.

V usage is TRBV6-4 and J usage is TRBJ2-1, with TRBD2 as a possible D gene (6 bases). Germline V gene sequence: CDR1 MRHNA, CDR2 SNTAGT. The CDR3 runs 13 residues. Trimming removed 5 bases from V and 9 bases from J, with 14 bases in between. The chain's CDR3 is CASSPTRGGEQFF. The CDR3 DNA sequence: TGTGCCAGCAGTCCCACGAGGGGAGGTGAGCAGTTCTTC.

The chain uses TRBV30 and TRBJ1-4; no clear D gene. The CDR3 has 13 amino acids. Trimming took off 5 bases at V and 4 bases at J, with 11 bases between the two ends. Germline V gene sequence: CDR1 GTSNPN, CDR2 SVGIG (reference sequence). The CDR3 spells CAWLAVDNEKLFF. DNA of the CDR3: TGTGCCTGGTTGGCGGTTGATAATGAAAAACTGTTTTTT.

The chain combines TRBV18 with TRBJ1-2; 7 bases line up with TRBD1. The ends lost 8 bases at V and 7 bases at J; junction bases unmatched: 13. CDR3 length: 14 residues. The germline CDR1 and CDR2 sequences are KGHSH and LQKENI. CDR3 protein: CASVLGTEGSGYTF. The CDR3 nucleotides are TGTGCCAGCGTCTTAGGGACAGAGGGATCTGGCTACACCTTC.

The DNA for the CDR3 is TGTGCCAGCAGCCGAACTCAGGGCGGGGGGGCTGAAGCTTTCTTT. This translates into CASSRTQGGGAEAFF. V gene TRBV3-1 (or the pseudogene TRBV3-2) combines with J gene TRBJ1-1; D possibly corresponds to TRBD1 (5 bases). The germline V and J ends were trimmed by 4 bases and 6 bases, with 18 bases remaining between them. Germline V gene lookup returns CDR1 LGHDT and CDR2 YNNKEL (reference sequence). The CDR3 has 15 residues.

This chain connects TRBV5-8 to TRBJ1-1; D uncertain. This CDR3 spans 15 amino acids. Germline lookup yields CDR1 SGHTS and CDR2 YDEGEE. The V end was cut by 4 bases, the J end by 5 bases, with 18 bases between. CDR3 nucleotides: TGTGCCAGCAGCCCCGTCCCGGGAAGGGAGACTGAAGCTTTCTTT. Translating gives CASSPVPGRETEAFF.

J is TRBJ2-7 and V is TRBV6-2 or TRBV6-3; tentative D call: TRBD2 (6 bases). The CDR3 covers 15 residues. Trimming took off 0 bases at V and 3 bases at J, with 12 bases between the two ends. Germline V CDR1 and CDR2: MNHEY, SVGEGT. CDR3 region: CASSYSGGAIYEQYF. CDR3 sequence (DNA): TGTGCCAGCAGTTACTCGGGGGGTGCCATCTACGAGCAGTACTTC.

This rearrangement joins TRBV5-4 to TRBJ1-2; D gene uncertain. This CDR3 spans 15 amino acids. The germline V gene encodes CDR1 SGHNT and CDR2 YYREEE (reference sequence). Trimming pared 0 bases from V and 6 bases from J, leaving 15 bases between. CDR3 region: CASSLVTGGMDGYTF. CDR3 nucleotide sequence: TGTGCCAGCAGCTTGGTGACGGGCGGGATGGATGGCTACACCTTC.

The genes are TRBV4-3 and TRBJ2-7; weak D call: TRBD2 (5 bases). Germline CDR1 and CDR2: LGHNA and YSLEER. CDR3 length: 15 amino acids. V lost 4 bases and J 0 bases, leaving 13 bases between the germline ends. The CDR3 loop reads CASSPHSRGSYEQYV. The CDR3 nucleotides read TGCGCCAGCAGCCCTCACAGCCGGGGCTCCTACGAGCAGTACGTC.

The CDR3 reads CASSQDLGTAYNSPLHF. Here the CDR3 DNA reads TGCGCCAGCAGCCAAGATCTAGGGACAGCGTATAATTCACCCCTCCACTTT. The chain uses TRBV4-3 and TRBJ1-6; 7 bases are shared with TRBD1. V lost 0 bases, J lost 4 bases, and 6 bases stayed unmatched. From germline, CDR1 is LGHNA and CDR2 YSLEER. CDR3 size: 17 residues.

V is TRBV19 and J is TRBJ2-5; maybe TRBD1 (6 bases). Germline V lookup: CDR1 LNHDA, CDR2 SQIVND (reference sequence). Trimming took 5 bases from V and 0 from J, leaving 13 bases between them. The CDR3 runs 15 residues. CDR3 DNA sequence: TGTGCCAGTAGTTTCCGGGACAAAGACCAAGAGACCCAGTACTTC. Translation: CASSFRDKDQETQYF.

The rearrangement links TRBV19 to TRBJ1-1; 10 bases match TRBD1. This CDR3 region has 15 residues. V trimming: 3 bases; J trimming: 7 bases; junction bases outside the gene matches: 8. The germline CDR1 and CDR2 sequences are LNHDA and SQIVND (reference sequence). The CDR3 DNA is TGTGCCAGTAGTATCCGGGACAGGGGTCCGTTTGAAGCTTTCTTT. It yields the protein CASSIRDRGPFEAFF. Full variable domain (missing parts from reference TRBV19 and TRBJ1-1): DGGITQSPKYLFRKEGQNVTLSCEQNLNHDAMYWYRQDPGQGLRLIYYSQIVNDFQKGDIAEGYSVSREKKESFPLTVTSAQKNPTAFYLCASSIRDRGPFEAFFGQGTRLTVV.

The CDR3: CASSQTSGGIYEQYV. CDR3 nucleotide sequence: TGTGCCAGCTCACAGACTAGCGGGGGGATCTACGAGCAGTACGTC. The J gene is TRBJ2-7, the V gene TRBV18; TRBD2 matches at 13 bases. The J segment lost 3 bases and the V segment lost 4 bases, leaving 3 bases of the junction unmatched. The CDR3 extends over 15 amino acids. Germline V CDR1 and CDR2: KGHSH, LQKENI.

The chain has TRBV5-1 and TRBJ1-1, with TRBD1 matching over 8 bases. V shed 5 bases and J 1 base; nucleotides not matched to a gene: 4. The CDR3 loop spans 14 amino acids. Germline CDR1 is SGHRS and CDR2 is YFSETQ. This chain's CDR3 is CASSRDRRNTEAFF. The DNA of the CDR3 is TGCGCCAGCAGTCGGGACAGGAGGAACACTGAAGCTTTCTTT.

The chain recombines TRBV6-2 or TRBV6-3 with TRBJ2-5; 10 nucleotides align to TRBD2. Per the germline V gene, CDR1 is MNHEY and CDR2 is SVGEGT. J was trimmed by 5 bases and V by 0 bases; bases with no gene match: 6. The length of the CDR3 is 16 residues. The CDR3 nucleotides read TGTGCCAGCAGTTACTCTAGCGGGGGGACGGGGGAGACCCAGTACTTC. Translation gives CASSYSSGGTGETQYF.